The present T cell receptor (beta chain) was sequenced within a study of blood T cell repertoires in COVID-19. Study background: The United States, Italy and Spain provided the acute and convalescent COVID-19 samples. Sample material is recorded as cDNA or gDNA derived from T cells, B-cell-depleted T cells, or PBMCs.

CDR1 is LNHDA, CDR2 SQIVND, per germline (reference sequence). The CDR3 covers 13 residues. The V end was cut by 4 bases, the J end by 2 bases, with 8 bases between. Per the authors' pipeline: By means of reference gene primer amplification, nucleated cell counts were estimated. Profiling relied on immunoSEQ multiplex PCR, and the TCRdb table lists in-frame clones only, not all of them. V, J and clone size reflect that table, while D and trimming were determined from the DNA. The data contain 95,000 to 150,000 clones, 78% of them singletons. Material for sequencing was peripheral blood. The receptor comes from a man in his 70s with acute or convalescent COVID-19. The chain combines TRBV19 with TRBJ1-1; D uncertain. CDR3 coding DNA: TGTGCCAGTAGTACTTATATAAACACTGAAGCTTTCTTT. This translates into CASSTYINTEAFF.